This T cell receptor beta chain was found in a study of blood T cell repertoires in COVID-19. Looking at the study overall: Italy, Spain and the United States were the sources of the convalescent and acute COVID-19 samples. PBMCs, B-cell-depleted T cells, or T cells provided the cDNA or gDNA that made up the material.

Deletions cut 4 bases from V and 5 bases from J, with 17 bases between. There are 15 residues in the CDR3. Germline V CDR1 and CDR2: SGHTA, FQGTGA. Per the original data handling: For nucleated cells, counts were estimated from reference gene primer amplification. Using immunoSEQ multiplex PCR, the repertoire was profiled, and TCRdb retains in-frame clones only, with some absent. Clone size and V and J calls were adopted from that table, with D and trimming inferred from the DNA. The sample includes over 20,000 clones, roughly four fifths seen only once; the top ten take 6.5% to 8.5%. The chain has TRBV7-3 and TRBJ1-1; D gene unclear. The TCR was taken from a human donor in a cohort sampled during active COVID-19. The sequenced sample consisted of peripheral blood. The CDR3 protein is CASSSMTGRGTEAFF. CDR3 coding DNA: TGTGCCAGCAGCTCGATGACTGGACGAGGGACTGAAGCTTTCTTT. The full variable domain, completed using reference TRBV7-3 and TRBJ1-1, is GAGVSQTPSNKVTEKGKYVELRCDPISGHTALYWYRQSLGQGPEFLIYFQGTGAADDSGLPNDRFFAVRPEGSVSTLKIQRTERGDSAVYLCASSSMTGRGTEAFFGQGTRLTVV.